This TCR beta chain is from a study of blood T cell repertoires in COVID-19. Study at large: COVID-19 samples, acute and convalescent, were from the United States, Italy and Spain. Sources were T cells, B-cell-depleted T cells, or PBMCs; the material itself was cDNA or gDNA.

Seattle participants joined during active infection and were tracked over time. Authors' data handling: Quantification of nucleated cells was approximated via reference gene primer amplification. The repertoire was sequenced with immunoSEQ multiplex PCR; TCRdb's copy has only in-frame clones and lacks some. V, J and clone size were drawn from that table, and D and trimming were deduced from the DNA. Among fewer than 350,000 clones listed, about nine tenths were seen once. This clone was detected a few times. The CDR3 consists of 13 residues. V lost 5 bases and J lost 4; bases outside the gene matches: 4. Germline V lookup: CDR1 MGHRA, CDR2 YSYEKL.

This receptor was obtained from a woman between 55 and 75 years old with COVID-19, enrolled during active disease. The specimen sequenced was peripheral blood. V usage is TRBV4-1 and J usage is TRBJ2-7; 8 nucleotides line up with TRBD1. The CDR3 loop reads CASSWTGSYEQYF. The CDR3 DNA is TGCGCCAGCAGCTGGACAGGGTCTTACGAGCAGTACTTC.